The following is a T cell receptor beta chain sequence with its context. What it binds is unknown. Sequencing was performed with immunoSEQ multiplex PCR; in TCRdb, only in-frame clones are kept and a portion is missing. The data show roughly 180,000 clones, 90% to 95% seen once. The sample comes from a study of T cell responses to AZD1222 COVID-19 vaccine. General study findings and limits: Seropositive status at baseline applied to only a handful of AZD1222 recipients. Close to half of spike-specific TCRs reportedly recognize unmutated variant regions. No day 14 peak samples; only post-peak repertoires were characterized. Donors, mostly white British, included more females; clonal diversity was possibly underestimated.

The receptor comes from an adult in good health. Sequences were derived from peripheral blood, sampled on day 0 of AZD1222 vaccination.

For the CDR3, the DNA is TGTGCCACCAGCAGAGATAAAGTCACAGGGTCTATCAATCAGCCCCAGCATTTT. Its protein product is CATSRDKVTGSINQPQHF. This rearrangement joins TRBV15 to TRBJ1-5, with D perhaps TRBD1 (6 bases). The CDR3 consists of 18 residues. Germline values: CDR1 LNHNV, CDR2 YYDKDF (reference sequence). V lost 0 bases and J 3 bases, leaving 18 bases between the germline ends.